This T cell receptor beta chain is from a study of early T cells in non-severe SARS-CoV-2 infection. TCRdb used MiXCR to reprocess the 5' RACE reads, holding one entry per CDR3 protein. Of 55,000 to 75,000 distinct CDR3 sequences listed, about a tenth are singletons. The CDR3 length is 14 residues. Germline V lookup: CDR1 SGHAT, CDR2 FQNNGV. Remarks on this clonotype: One junction end does not reproduce the germline sequence, and a read error may be involved.

The sequence derives from an adult who was a healthcare worker with PCR-confirmed SARS-CoV-2 infection or an uninfected control (not recorded which). The chain uses TRBV11-2 and TRBJ2-7, with 7 bases that match TRBD1. Material for sequencing was whole blood. The CDR3 is CASSLSGQSYEQHF. The CDR3 bases are TGTGCCAGCAGCTTATCGGGACAGTCCTACGAGCAGCACTTC.